This T cell receptor (beta chain) originates from a study of Ad26.COV2.S vaccination and SARS-CoV-2 variants. Study-level background: Sample donor was a member of the COV1001 Ad26.COV2.S trial arm. Study-wide results and limits: TCR breadth and depth estimates may have understated total T cell responses.

Data came from immunoSEQ multiplex PCR; TCRdb stores just in-frame clones and leaves some out. The profile shows 450,000 to 550,000 clones, 85% to 90% of them singletons. Germline CDR1 reads MGHRA; CDR2 reads YSYEKL. Trimming removed 2 bases from V and 2 bases from J, with 12 bases in between. The length of the CDR3 is 15 residues. Worth noting for this clone: As yet, its antigen is unknown.

The treatment was: 19 received Ad26.COV2.S at low or high dose, single or two shots; a few received placebo; per-sample allocation not given. Specimen acquisition occurred on day 63 following the initial vaccine or placebo injection. A Boston adult aged 18-55 years was the donor. Source: peripheral blood, taken in a trial of Ad26.COV2.S vaccine versus placebo. This receptor was identified in a person between 18 and 59 years old who received the Ad26.COV2.S COVID-19 vaccine or a placebo. The chain recombines TRBV4-1 with TRBJ2-5; TRBD1 is a possible D gene (5 bases). CDR3: CASSQRPQGQETQYF. The CDR3, as DNA: TGCGCCAGCAGCCAACGACCTCAGGGTCAAGAGACCCAGTACTTC.